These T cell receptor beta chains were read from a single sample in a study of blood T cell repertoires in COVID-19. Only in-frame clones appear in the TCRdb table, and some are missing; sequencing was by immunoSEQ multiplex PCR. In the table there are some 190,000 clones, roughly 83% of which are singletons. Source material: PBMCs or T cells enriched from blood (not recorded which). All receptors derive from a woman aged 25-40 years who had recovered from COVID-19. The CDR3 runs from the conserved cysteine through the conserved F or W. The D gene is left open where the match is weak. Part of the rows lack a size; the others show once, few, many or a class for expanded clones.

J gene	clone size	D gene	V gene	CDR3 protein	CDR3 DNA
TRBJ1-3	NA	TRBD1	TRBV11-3	CASSPGQGSDTIYF	TGTGCCAGCAGCCCGGGACAGGGCTCGGACACCATATATTTT
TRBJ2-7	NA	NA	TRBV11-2	CASRLPGQTYEQYF	TGTGCCAGCCGGCTCCCCGGACAAACCTACGAGCAGTACTTC
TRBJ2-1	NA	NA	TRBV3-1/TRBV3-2	CASSPRGTDEQFF	TGTGCCAGCAGCCCCAGGGGAACGGATGAGCAGTTCTTC
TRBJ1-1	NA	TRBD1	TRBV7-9	CASSLGQGSRTEAFF	TGTGCCAGCAGCTTAGGACAGGGGAGTAGGACTGAAGCTTTCTTT
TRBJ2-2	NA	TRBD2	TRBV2	CASSPTSVGTGELFF	TGTGCCAGCAGCCCGACTAGCGTCGGCACCGGGGAGCTGTTTTTT
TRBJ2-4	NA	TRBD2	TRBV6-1	CASSEKRGRIGENIQYF	TGTGCCAGCAGTGAAAAGCGGGGCAGGATCGGGGAAAACATTCAGTACTTC
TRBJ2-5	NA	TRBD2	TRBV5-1	CASSNSGGALETQYF	TGCGCCAGCAGCAACAGCGGGGGGGCCTTGGAGACCCAGTACTTC
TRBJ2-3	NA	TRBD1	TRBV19	CASSTGQGGTTDTQYF	TGTGCCAGTAGTACGGGACAGGGCGGGACCACAGATACGCAGTATTTT
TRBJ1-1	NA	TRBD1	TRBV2	CASGQAGTEAFF	TGTGCCAGCGGACAGGCGGGGACTGAAGCTTTCTTT
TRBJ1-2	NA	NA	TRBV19	CASSITEAYGYTF	TGTGCCAGTAGTATAACAGAAGCCTATGGCTACACCTTC
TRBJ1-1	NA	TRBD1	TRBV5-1	CASSFTGGLTEAFF	TGCGCCAGCAGCTTTACAGGGGGTTTGACTGAAGCTTTCTTT
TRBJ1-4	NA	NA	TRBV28	CASSPPGGGLEEKLFF	TGTGCCAGCAGTCCCCCGGGGGGAGGGCTGGAAGAAAAACTGTTTTTT
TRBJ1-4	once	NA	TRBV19	CASSRGITNEKLFF	TGTGCCAGTAGTAGAGGGATAACTAATGAAAAACTGTTTTTT
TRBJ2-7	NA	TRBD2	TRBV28	CASSLNPLRAGEVEQYF	TGTGCCAGCAGTTTAAACCCCCTTCGGGCGGGAGAGGTCGAGCAGTACTTC
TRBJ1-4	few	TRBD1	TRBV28	CASSPGTGVEKLFF	TGTGCCAGCAGCCCGGGGACAGGGGTTGAAAAACTGTTTTTT
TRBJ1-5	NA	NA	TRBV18	CASSPTRASQPQHF	TGTGCCAGCTCACCAACCCGAGCAAGTCAGCCCCAGCATTTT
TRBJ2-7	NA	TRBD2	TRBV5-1	CASSFPGLETPYEQYF	TGCGCCAGCAGCTTCCCGGGACTAGAAACCCCCTACGAGCAGTACTTC